These T cell receptor beta chains were read from a single sample in a study of blood T cell repertoires in COVID-19. Produced via immunoSEQ multiplex PCR; TCRdb's table is partial and in-frame only. The repertoire holds under 200,000 clones, with 80% as singletons. The source material was peripheral blood. The origin of the receptors is a man aged 55 to 70 with acute or convalescent COVID-19. CDR3s include the opening cysteine and the closing phenylalanine or tryptophan. Each record gives: J gene, CDR3 length, clone size, D gene, V gene, CDR3 DNA, CDR3 protein. D genes are given only for firm matches. Part of the rows lack a size; the others show once, few, many or a class for expanded clones.

>TRBJ1-3|13|.|.|TRBV28
TGTGCCAGCGAGGGCTCCTCTGGAAACACCATATATTTT
CASEGSSGNTIYF
>TRBJ1-5|16|.|.|TRBV27
TGTGCCAGCAGTCCCACCCCATACAGGCGGAATCAGCCCCAGCATTTT
CASSPTPYRRNQPQHF
>TRBJ2-3|14|.|TRBD2|TRBV7-2
TGTGCCAGCAGCTTAAGCGGGAATGCAGATACGCAGTATTTT
CASSLSGNADTQYF
>TRBJ2-1|16|medium-sized|.|TRBV4-1
TGCGCCAGCAGCCAAGCAGAACAGGGAATGGGGGATGAGCAGTTCTTC
CASSQAEQGMGDEQFF
>TRBJ1-1|15|.|.|TRBV3-1/TRBV3-2
TGTGCCAGCAGCCACAGAACAGGGTTGGGCACTGAAGCTTTCTTT
CASSHRTGLGTEAFF
>TRBJ2-1|11|.|.|TRBV19
TGTGCCAGTAGTAAGGGGCTTGAGCAGTTCTTC
CASSKGLEQFF
>TRBJ1-2|14|.|TRBD1|TRBV15
TGTGCCACCAGCCGCGACAGGGGGGAGGTGGGCTACACCTTC
CATSRDRGEVGYTF
>TRBJ1-1|13|once|TRBD1|TRBV19
TGTGCCAGTAGTTTGGGACAGGGATTTGAAGCTTTCTTT
CASSLGQGFEAFF
>TRBJ2-1|16|.|TRBD2|TRBV7-3
TGTGCCAGCAGCTTATTCGGGAGGACCTCCTACAATGAGCAGTTCTTC
CASSLFGRTSYNEQFF
>TRBJ1-4|17|few|.|TRBV4-3
TGCGCCAGCAGCCAAGATCCACGGGGATCAACTAATGAAAAACTGTTTTTT
CASSQDPRGSTNEKLFF
>TRBJ1-3|17|.|.|TRBV5-1
TGCGCCAGCAGCTTGGGGCCGGACAGTGACTCTGGAAACACCATATATTTT
CASSLGPDSDSGNTIYF
>TRBJ2-3|17|.|TRBD1|TRBV4-1
TGCGCCAGCAGCCAGGGGACAGGACGACTTATCACAGATACGCAGTATTTT
CASSQGTGRLITDTQYF
>TRBJ2-1|13|.|TRBD2|TRBV19
TGTGCCGCTTCCCCAGCGGGAAGGAATGAGCAGTTCTTC
CAASPAGRNEQFF
>TRBJ2-3|16|.|.|TRBV19
TGTGCCAGTAGCTCAACCGGGATGTCAGGAGGAGATACGCAGTATTTT
CASSSTGMSGGDTQYF
>TRBJ1-5|17|.|TRBD1|TRBV11-3
TGTGCCAGCAGCTTAGTGTGGACAGGGGGCACCCATCAGCCCCAGCATTTT
CASSLVWTGGTHQPQHF
>TRBJ1-2|13|.|.|TRBV28
TGTGCCAGCAGTTTGGGGGGGGCGTATGGCTACACCTTC
CASSLGGAYGYTF
>TRBJ1-5|15|.|.|TRBV5-6
TGTGCCAGCAGCTTGTATGGCTCTAGCAATCAGCCCCAGCATTTT
CASSLYGSSNQPQHF
>TRBJ2-5|18|.|TRBD2|TRBV5-4
TGTGCCAGCAACTTAAAATCTGTGGCGGGGGGGCAGGAAGAGACCCAGTACTTC
CASNLKSVAGGQEETQYF
>TRBJ2-2|15|.|.|TRBV30
TGTGCCTGGAAAGTCGGAGGATTGAACACCGGGGAGCTGTTTTTT
CAWKVGGLNTGELFF
>TRBJ1-2|16|.|TRBD1|TRBV4-1
TGCGCCAGCAGCCAAGTACCGGGACAGGGGACGGGCGGCTACACCTTC
CASSQVPGQGTGGYTF
>TRBJ1-1|14|.|.|TRBV7-9
TGTGCCAGCAGCTTGATCCTACCTAACACTGAAGCTTTCTTT
CASSLILPNTEAFF
>TRBJ2-1|14|.|.|TRBV7-2
TGTGCCAGCAGCCCTGGGACTGGCTACAATGAGCAGTTCTTC
CASSPGTGYNEQFF
>TRBJ1-4|16|.|.|TRBV9
TGTGCCAGCAGCGTGCGGTCAGGGCCCTCTAATGAAAAACTGTTTTTT
CASSVRSGPSNEKLFF
>TRBJ1-1|12|.|.|TRBV7-3
TGTGCCAGCACCAATCAAAACACTGAAGCTTTCTTT
CASTNQNTEAFF
>TRBJ2-7|16|.|.|TRBV4-3
TGCGCCAGCAGCCCTTCGGTGGCAGCTAGCTCCTACGAGCAGTACTTC
CASSPSVAASSYEQYF
>TRBJ2-7|12|.|.|TRBV4-1
TGCGCCAGCAGCCAAGGGGGGGTCGAGCAGTACTTC
CASSQGGVEQYF
>TRBJ1-2|15|.|.|TRBV6-5
TGTGCCAGCAGTCCCGGTGGAGTCTCAGGGCTTGGCTACACCTTC
CASSPGGVSGLGYTF
>TRBJ2-7|18|.|TRBD1|TRBV6-2/TRBV6-3
TGTGCCAGCAGTTACTCGCTTGGGACAGGGTTGTTGTCCTACGAGCAGTACTTC
CASSYSLGTGLLSYEQYF
>TRBJ1-2|18|.|TRBD1|TRBV15
TGTGCCACCAGCGCCAACAGGGGGCACTCCACCTCTAACTATGGCTACACCTTC
CATSANRGHSTSNYGYTF
>TRBJ2-1|15|.|.|TRBV19
TGTGCCAGTAGTATAGAACTAACCCGGGGGAATGAGCAGTTCTTC
CASSIELTRGNEQFF
>TRBJ2-3|15|.|.|TRBV30
TGTGCCTGGAGTTTCAGGGCCCCTAGCACAGATACGCAGTATTTT
CAWSFRAPSTDTQYF
>TRBJ2-5|14|.|.|TRBV4-2
TGTGCCAGCAGCCAAGGGGGGGACCAAGAGACCCAGTACTTC
CASSQGGDQETQYF
>TRBJ2-6|17|few|TRBD1|TRBV24-1
TGTGCCACCAGCGGGACAGGGGGCGTATATGGGGCCAACGTCCTGACTTTC
CATSGTGGVYGANVLTF
>TRBJ1-2|12|.|.|TRBV6-5
TGTGCCAGCAGTCCAGGGTTGGGGGGCTACACCTTC
CASSPGLGGYTF
>TRBJ2-5|16|.|TRBD1|TRBV5-8
TGTGCCAGCAGCTTAGGACAGGGAAATCTCCAAGAGACCCAGTACTTC
CASSLGQGNLQETQYF
>TRBJ1-3|15|.|.|TRBV2
TGTGCCAGCAGCTGGACACCAAGCTCTGGAAACACCATATATTTT
CASSWTPSSGNTIYF
>TRBJ2-1|13|.|TRBD2|TRBV9
TGTGCCAGCAGCACATCTAGCGGTAATGAGCAGTTCTTC
CASSTSSGNEQFF
>TRBJ2-7|15|.|TRBD2|TRBV7-2
TGTGCCAGCAGACCTGGACTAGCGGGGGGGCCGATGCAGTACTTC
CASRPGLAGGPMQYF
>TRBJ1-2|14|.|TRBD1|TRBV6-5
TGTGCCAGCAGTTCACCCCAAGGGGGCAAGGGCTACACCTTC
CASSSPQGGKGYTF
>TRBJ2-1|15|.|TRBD2|TRBV5-4
TGTGCCAGCACAGGGACTAGCGGGAGGGCCACTGAGCAGTTCTTC
CASTGTSGRATEQFF
>TRBJ1-5|15|.|.|TRBV7-9
TGTGCCAGCAGCTTAGCAGGCGGCGGTAATCAGCCCCAGCATTTT
CASSLAGGGNQPQHF
>TRBJ1-2|15|.|TRBD1|TRBV7-2
TGTGCCAGCAGCTCCACAGGGGCTTCCCTCTATGGCTACACCTTC
CASSSTGASLYGYTF
>TRBJ1-2|13|.|.|TRBV2
TGTGCCAGCAGTGAACGGGGATACTATGGCTACACCTTC
CASSERGYYGYTF